What follows are 23 T cell receptor beta chains derived from one specimen sequenced in a study of Ad26.COV2.S vaccination and SARS-CoV-2 variants. Only in-frame clones appear in the TCRdb table, and some are missing; sequencing was by immunoSEQ multiplex PCR. This table holds around 140,000 clones, 80% to 90% found once. The starting material was peripheral blood, obtained after recovery from COVID-19. Receptor source: a human donor who had recovered from COVID-19.

The chain recombines TRBV7-8 with TRBJ1-5; D is undetermined. The CDR3 spans 18 residues. CDR1 and CDR2 from the germline V gene are SGHVS and FQNEAQ. Trimming took off 5 bases at V and 1 base at J, with 21 bases between the two ends. DNA for the CDR3: TGTGCCAGCAGCCCCTCGCTGATTTTGGAGGAGAGCAATCAGCCCCAGCATTTT. Translation: CASSPSLILEESNQPQHF.

The V and J genes are TRBV7-6 and TRBJ2-7; 7 bases agree with TRBD2. The germline V gene encodes CDR1 SGHVS and CDR2 FNYEAQ. The CDR3 sequence is 14 residues long. The trim removed 2 bases at V and 7 bases at J, leaving 8 bases unmatched. CDR3 region: CASSLSSGVGEQYF. The CDR3 nucleotides are TGTGCCAGCAGCTTATCCAGCGGGGTGGGGGAGCAGTACTTC.

This clone was counted a single time. V usage is TRBV6-5 and J usage is TRBJ1-2, with D unclear. V lost 6 bases and J 1 base, leaving 9 bases between the germline ends. The V gene's germline CDR1 is MNHEY and CDR2 SVGAGI. CDR3 length: 13 residues. The CDR3 sequence: CASSPGFNYGYTF. The DNA for the CDR3 is TGTGCCAGCAGCCCCGGTTTTAACTATGGCTACACCTTC.

V usage is TRBV19 and J usage is TRBJ1-6, with 7 bases fitting TRBD1. This CDR3 has 15 amino acids. Trimming removed 4 bases from V and 6 bases from J; junction bases left unmatched: 6. CDR1 is LNHDA and CDR2 is SQIVND in the germline V gene (reference sequence). This CDR3 reads CASSSTGAANSPLHF. CDR3 sequence (DNA): TGTGCCAGTAGTAGTACAGGGGCCGCTAATTCACCCCTCCACTTT.

The V gene is TRBV27, the J gene TRBJ1-5; maybe TRBD1 (6 bases). CDR1 is MNHEY, CDR2 SMNVEV, per germline (reference sequence). This CDR3 spans 13 amino acids. Trimming cost V 5 bases and J 6 bases, with 11 bases left between them. The CDR3 spells CASSLGGTQPQHF. CDR3 coding DNA: TGTGCCAGCAGTCTAGGGGGGACTCAGCCCCAGCATTTT.

V gene TRBV4-3 combines with J gene TRBJ2-4; D gene unclear. V lost 2 bases to trimming and J lost 6 bases, with 8 bases between them. The CDR3 is 13 residues long. Germline values: CDR1 LGHNA, CDR2 YSLEER. CDR3 loop: CASSQLESNIQYF. For the CDR3, the DNA is TGCGCCAGCAGCCAATTAGAGTCAAACATTCAGTACTTC.

DNA of the CDR3: TGCGCCAGCAGCCAAGATCGGTTTGACAGGGGGTCCGGGGAGCTGTTTTTT. Translation: CASSQDRFDRGSGELFF. This chain uses TRBV4-3 with TRBJ2-2; 9 bases line up with TRBD1. Losses at the gene ends were 0 bases for V and 6 bases for J; bases not matched to a gene: 8. The CDR3 totals 17 residues. The V gene's germline CDR1 is LGHNA and CDR2 YSLEER.

This clone was picked up a small number of times. This chain connects TRBV2 to TRBJ2-7; 9 nucleotides match TRBD2. The CDR3 consists of 14 residues. The germline gives CDR1 SNHLY, CDR2 FYNNEI. J was trimmed by 1 base and V by 8 bases; bases with no gene match: 6. Here the CDR3 DNA reads TGTGCCAGCCTCCGGACTAGCGCATCCTACGAGCAGTACTTC. Amino acid sequence: CASLRTSASYEQYF. The whole variable domain, remainder taken from reference TRBV2 and TRBJ2-7, is EPEVTQTPSHQVTQMGQEVILRCVPISNHLYFYWYRQILGQKVEFLVSFYNNEISEKSEIFDDQFSVERPDGSNFTLKIRSTKLEDSAMYFCASLRTSASYEQYFGPGTRLTVT.

V gene TRBV6-6 combines with J gene TRBJ2-5, with D unresolved. Germline CDR1 MNHNY, CDR2 SVGAGI (reference sequence). The CDR3 has 11 amino acids. Trimming took off 6 bases at V and 5 bases at J, with 7 bases between the two ends. This CDR3 reads CASSTRETQYF. The CDR3 coding sequence is TGTGCCAGCAGCACGAGGGAGACCCAGTACTTC.

The V and J genes are TRBV29-1 and TRBJ1-2; perhaps TRBD1 as D (6 bases). This CDR3 is built from 13 residues. Germline CDR1 and CDR2: SQVTM and ANQGSEA. Trimming pared 6 bases from V and 4 bases from J, leaving 15 bases between. CDR3 coding DNA: TGCAGCGTCAGTAGGGGAGGGGGCTATGGCTACACCTTC. This encodes CSVSRGGGYGYTF.

The CDR3 nucleotides read TGCGCCAGCAGCCCTAGGACTAGCGGGGGGGAGCAGGAGACCCAGTACTTC. It yields the protein CASSPRTSGGEQETQYF. V and J are TRBV5-1 and TRBJ2-5, with 15 bases that match TRBD2. CDR3 length: 17 amino acids. Trimming removed 4 bases from V and 5 bases from J; junction bases left unmatched: 9. The germline CDR1 and CDR2 sequences are SGHRS and YFSETQ.

The chain links TRBV7-2 to TRBJ2-7; 9 bases align to TRBD2. The CDR3 length is 15 residues. Germline values: CDR1 SGHTA, CDR2 FQGNSA. V trimming: 0 bases; J trimming: 3 bases; junction bases outside the gene matches: 3. The CDR3 nucleotides are TGTGCCAGCAGCTTAGCGCTAGCGGGGAACTACGAGCAGTACTTC. This codes for CASSLALAGNYEQYF.

The rearrangement joins TRBV9 to TRBJ2-5, with a weak D call TRBD1 (7 bases). Germline V lookup: CDR1 SGDLS, CDR2 YYNGEE. V gave up 4 bases and J gave up 4 bases, with 17 bases separating them. This CDR3 is 15 amino acids long. CDR3 in amino acids: CASSTGDSSGETQYF. For the CDR3, the DNA is TGTGCCAGCAGCACGGGGGACAGTAGCGGAGAGACCCAGTACTTC. The complete variable domain, with remaining parts taken from reference TRBV9 and TRBJ2-5, reads DSGVTQTPKHLITATGQRVTLRCSPRSGDLSVYWYQQSLDQGLQFLIQYYNGEERAKGNILERFSAQQFPDLHSELNLSSLELGDSALYFCASSTGDSSGETQYFGPGTRLLVL.

V and J are TRBV29-1 and TRBJ2-7, with D possibly matching TRBD1 (5 bases). The germline V gene has CDR1 SQVTM and CDR2 ANQGSEA. Trimming cost V 4 bases and J 6 bases, with 10 bases left between them. The CDR3 runs to 11 residues. CDR3 in amino acids: CSVGRGGEQYF. CDR3 in DNA: TGCAGCGTTGGAAGGGGTGGCGAGCAGTACTTC.

To note about this clone: Other DNA sequences of this sample code for an identical CDR3. The genes are TRBV5-1 and TRBJ2-3; D unclear. V shed 5 bases and J shed 6 bases, with 10 bases lying between them. Germline CDR1 SGHRS, CDR2 YFSETQ. The CDR3 has 12 amino acids. The CDR3 region is CASSFSEDTQYF. The CDR3 DNA reads as TGCGCCAGCAGTTTCTCGGAGGATACGCAGTATTTT.

The CDR3 is CASSGTVRSDEQFF. CDR3 nucleotide sequence: TGTGCCAGCAGCGGGACAGTCCGCTCGGATGAGCAGTTCTTC. The chain uses TRBV7-2 and TRBJ2-1, with 7 bases lining up with TRBD1. The CDR3 is made up of 14 amino acids. Looked up from germline, CDR1 is SGHTA and CDR2 is FQGNSA. J gave up 8 bases and V 5 bases, and 9 bases lay outside the gene matches. The full variable domain, completed using reference TRBV7-2 and TRBJ2-1, is GAGVSQSPSNKVTEKGKDVELRCDPISGHTALYWYRQSLGQGLEFLIYFQGNSAPDKSGLPSDRFSAERTGGSVSTLTIQRTQQEDSAVYLCASSGTVRSDEQFFGPGTRLTVL.

This chain joins TRBV19 and TRBJ2-3; a possible D gene is TRBD1 (6 bases). Germline CDR1 reads LNHDA; CDR2 reads SQIVND (reference sequence). This CDR3 region has 15 residues. Trimming took 4 bases from V and 2 from J, leaving 13 bases between them. CDR3 sequence: CASSKGQGYTDTQYF. The CDR3 nucleotides read TGTGCCAGTAGTAAGGGGCAGGGGTACACAGATACGCAGTATTTT.

V is TRBV5-1 and J is TRBJ1-6; D unclear. This CDR3 is 14 amino acids long. The V end lost 1 base, the J end lost 5 bases, and 7 bases lay between the germline ends. Germline assignment: CDR1 SGHRS and CDR2 YFSETQ. This chain's CDR3 is CASSLTANNSPLHF. CDR3 DNA: TGCGCCAGCAGCTTGACAGCGAATAATTCACCCCTCCACTTT.

The V call is TRBV5-1, the J call TRBJ1-1; maybe TRBD1 (6 bases). Germline V CDR1 and CDR2: SGHRS, YFSETQ. The CDR3 extends over 15 amino acids. Trimming took off 4 bases at V and 6 bases at J, with 19 bases between the two ends. CDR3 sequence: CASSATGFINAEAFF. The CDR3 DNA reads as TGCGCCAGCAGCGCTACAGGGTTTATAAACGCTGAAGCTTTCTTT.

V is TRBV6-5 and J is TRBJ1-5, with unresolved D. From germline, CDR1 is MNHEY and CDR2 SVGAGI. Deletions cut 0 bases from V and 0 bases from J, with 6 bases between. The CDR3 totals 15 residues. CDR3: CASSYSKSSNQPQHF. The CDR3 coding sequence is TGTGCCAGCAGTTACTCGAAATCTAGCAATCAGCCCCAGCATTTT.

The chain couples TRBV7-2 to TRBJ2-7; 7 nucleotides agree with TRBD1. CDR1 is SGHTA and CDR2 is FQGNSA in the germline V gene. The V segment lost 5 bases and the J segment 3 bases; nucleotides outside the gene matches: 1. The CDR3 is made up of 12 amino acids. The CDR3 is CASSRQGYEQYF. CDR3 nucleotides: TGTGCCAGCAGCAGACAGGGCTACGAGCAGTACTTC. The full variable domain, in which reference TRBV7-2 and TRBJ2-7 provide the parts outside the CDR3, is GAGVSQSPSNKVTEKGKDVELRCDPISGHTALYWYRQSLGQGLEFLIYFQGNSAPDKSGLPSDRFSAERTGGSVSTLTIQRTQQEDSAVYLCASSRQGYEQYFGPGTRLTVT.

The chain carries TRBV20-1 and TRBJ2-2; no definite D call. CDR3 length equals 12 residues. Germline lookup yields CDR1 DFQATT and CDR2 SNEGSKA (reference sequence). Trimming shortened V by 3 bases and J by 5 bases, and 7 bases separated the two germline ends. CDR3 residues: CSASRRTGELFF. CDR3 nucleotides: TGCAGTGCTAGTAGACGAACCGGGGAGCTGTTTTTT.

The chain carries TRBV4-3 and TRBJ2-2, with D possibly called TRBD1 or TRBD2 (5 bases each). V lost 5 bases to trimming and J lost 0 bases, with 10 bases between them. The CDR3 runs to 15 residues. Germline assignment: CDR1 LGHNA and CDR2 YSLEER. DNA for the CDR3: TGCGCCAGCAGCTCGGGGCAGGCGAACACCGGGGAGCTGTTTTTT. The encoded protein is CASSSGQANTGELFF.